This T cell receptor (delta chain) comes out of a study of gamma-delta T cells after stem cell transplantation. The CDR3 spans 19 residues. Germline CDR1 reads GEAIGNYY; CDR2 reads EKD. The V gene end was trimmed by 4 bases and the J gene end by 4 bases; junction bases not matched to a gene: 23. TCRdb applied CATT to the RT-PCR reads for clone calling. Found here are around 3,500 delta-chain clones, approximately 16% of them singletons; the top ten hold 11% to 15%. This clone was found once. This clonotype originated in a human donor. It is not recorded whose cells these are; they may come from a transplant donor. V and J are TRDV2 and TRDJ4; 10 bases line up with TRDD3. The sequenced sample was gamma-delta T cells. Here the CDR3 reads CACESLGAGGYTAHLPLIF. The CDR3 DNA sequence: TGTGCCTGTGAATCCCTTGGGGCTGGGGGATATACCGCTCACTTACCCCTGATCTTT.